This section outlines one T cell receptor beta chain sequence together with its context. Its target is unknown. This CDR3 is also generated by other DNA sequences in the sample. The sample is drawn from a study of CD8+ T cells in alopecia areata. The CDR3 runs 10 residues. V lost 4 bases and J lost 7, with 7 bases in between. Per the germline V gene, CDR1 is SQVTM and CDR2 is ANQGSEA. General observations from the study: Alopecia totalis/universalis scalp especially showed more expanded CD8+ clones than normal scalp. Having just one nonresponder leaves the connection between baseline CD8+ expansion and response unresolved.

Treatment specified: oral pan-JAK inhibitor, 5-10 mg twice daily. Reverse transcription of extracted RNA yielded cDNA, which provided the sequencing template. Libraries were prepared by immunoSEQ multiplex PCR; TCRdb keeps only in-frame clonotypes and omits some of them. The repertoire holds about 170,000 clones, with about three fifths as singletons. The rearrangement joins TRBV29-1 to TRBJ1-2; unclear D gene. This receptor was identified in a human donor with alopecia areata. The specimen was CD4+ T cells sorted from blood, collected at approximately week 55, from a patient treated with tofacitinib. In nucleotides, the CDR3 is TGCAGCGTTGGTACGGGTGGCTACACCTTC. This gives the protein CSVGTGGYTF.